This record covers a single T cell receptor beta chain. These data belong to a study of cytotoxic CD8 clonotypes in ibrutinib-treated CLL. In the study overall: The subjects consisted of approximately ten relapsed/refractory and 15 treatment-naive individuals, with some 18 IGHV unmutated.

Germline V gene lookup returns CDR1 ENHRY and CDR2 SYGVKD. Trimming shortened V by 3 bases and J by 3 bases, and 17 bases separated the two germline ends. The CDR3 totals 17 residues. Repertoires were generated with immunoSEQ multiplex PCR, while TCRdb's copy carries only in-frame clones and drops some. In the table there are some 200,000 clones, approximately 75% of which are singletons. The chain has TRBV10-3 and TRBJ2-2; D possibly corresponds to TRBD2 (6 bases). The sample in question was PBMCs, obtained after 12 months of ibrutinib treatment. This TCR came from a human donor with chronic lymphocytic leukemia. CDR3 loop: CAISDTGYGDYTGELFF. CDR3 bases: TGTGCCATCAGTGATACAGGCTATGGGGACTACACCGGGGAGCTGTTTTTT.